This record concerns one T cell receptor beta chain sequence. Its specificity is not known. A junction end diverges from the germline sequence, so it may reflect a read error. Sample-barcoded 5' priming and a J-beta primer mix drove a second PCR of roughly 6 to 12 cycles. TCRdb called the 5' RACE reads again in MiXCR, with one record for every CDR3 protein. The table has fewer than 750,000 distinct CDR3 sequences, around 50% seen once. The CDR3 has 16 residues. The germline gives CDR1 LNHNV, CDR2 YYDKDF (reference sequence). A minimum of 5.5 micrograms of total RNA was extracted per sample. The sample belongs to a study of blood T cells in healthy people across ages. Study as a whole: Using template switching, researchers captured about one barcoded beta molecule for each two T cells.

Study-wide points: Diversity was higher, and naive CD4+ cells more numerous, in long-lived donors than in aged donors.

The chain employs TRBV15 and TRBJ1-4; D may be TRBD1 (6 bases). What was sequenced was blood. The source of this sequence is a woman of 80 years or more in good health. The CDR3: CATSRARRGIGEKLFF. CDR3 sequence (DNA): TGCGCCACCAGCAGGGCACGCAGGGGTATCGGAGAAAAACTGTTTTTT. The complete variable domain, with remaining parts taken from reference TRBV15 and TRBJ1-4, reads DAMVIQNPRYQVTQFGKPVTLSCSQTLNHNVMYWYQQKSSQAPKLLFHYYDKDFNNEADTPDNFQSRRPNTSFCFLDIRSPGLGDTAMYLCATSRARRGIGEKLFFGSGTQLSVL.